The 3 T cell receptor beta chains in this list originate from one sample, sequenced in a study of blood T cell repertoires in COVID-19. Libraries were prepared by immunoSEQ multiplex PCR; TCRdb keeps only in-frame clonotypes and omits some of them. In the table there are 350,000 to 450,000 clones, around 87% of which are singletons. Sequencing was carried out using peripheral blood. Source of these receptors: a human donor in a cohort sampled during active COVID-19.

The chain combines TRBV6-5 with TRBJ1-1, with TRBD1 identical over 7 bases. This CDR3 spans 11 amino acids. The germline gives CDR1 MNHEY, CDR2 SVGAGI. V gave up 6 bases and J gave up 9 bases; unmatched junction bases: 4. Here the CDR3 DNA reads TGTGCCAGCAGAGGGGGCTTTCAAGCTTTCTTT. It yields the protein CASRGGFQAFF.

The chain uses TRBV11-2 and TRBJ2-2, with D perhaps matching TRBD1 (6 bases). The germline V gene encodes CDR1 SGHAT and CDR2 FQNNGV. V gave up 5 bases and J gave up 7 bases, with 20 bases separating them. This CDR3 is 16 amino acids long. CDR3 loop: CASSLTGSGLGGELFF. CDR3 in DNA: TGTGCCAGCAGCCTTACAGGGTCGGGTCTTGGCGGGGAGCTGTTTTTT.

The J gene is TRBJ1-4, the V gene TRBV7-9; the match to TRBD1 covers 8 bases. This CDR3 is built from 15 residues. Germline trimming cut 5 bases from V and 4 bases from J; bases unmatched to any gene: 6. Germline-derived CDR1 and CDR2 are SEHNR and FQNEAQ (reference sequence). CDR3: CASSVGQVINEKLFF. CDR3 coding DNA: TGTGCCAGCAGCGTGGGACAGGTGATTAATGAAAAACTGTTTTTT.